The 6 T cell receptor beta chains below all came from one sample that was sequenced in a study of T cells in localized non-small cell lung cancer. Here immunoSEQ multiplex PCR was the method, and the copy in TCRdb shows in-frame clones only, minus some. This sample yields more than 20,000 clones, of which approximately 90% are seen a single time; roughly 23% belongs to the top ten. The sequences come from PBMCs, collected before any cancer treatment. The source is a man aged 40 to 70 with stage II squamous cell lung carcinoma.

V gene TRBV9 combines with J gene TRBJ1-6; no firm D call. The CDR3 is 14 residues long. Between the trimmed V and J ends, which lost 4 bases and 7 bases, there was a span of 12 bases. The germline CDR1 and CDR2 sequences are SGDLS and YYNGEE. In DNA form, the CDR3 reads TGTGCCAGCAGCTATGGACCCGAGAATTCACCCCTCCACTTT. It is translated as CASSYGPENSPLHF.

This clone has only one observation. CDR3 amino acids: CASSGTDRGNIQYF. CDR3 in DNA: TGTGCCAGTAGTGGGACGGACAGGGGGAACATTCAGTACTTC. This chain uses TRBV19 with TRBJ2-4; TRBD1 aligns across 10 bases. V lost 5 bases, J lost 7 bases, and 5 bases stayed unmatched. The CDR3 is made up of 14 amino acids. Germline V gene sequence: CDR1 LNHDA, CDR2 SQIVND (reference sequence).

Remarks on this clone: At one boundary the junction diverges from the germline segment, which might be a read error. V and J are TRBV7-9 and TRBJ2-3; D call uncertain. CDR3 length equals 13 residues. Germline CDR1 and CDR2: SEHNR and FQNEAQ (reference sequence). CDR3 region: CASNLLGTDTQYF. The CDR3 DNA reads as TGTGCCAGCAACTTACTCGGCACAGATACGCAGTATTTT.

This clone was counted a single time. The chain couples TRBV5-1 to TRBJ2-7; D gene unclear. CDR3 length equals 13 residues. Germline lookup yields CDR1 SGHRS and CDR2 YFSETQ. V lost 5 bases, J lost 2 bases, and 11 bases lay in between. This CDR3 is CASSGGSPYEQYF. The CDR3 nucleotides are TGCGCCAGCAGTGGCGGATCCCCCTACGAGCAGTACTTC.

This rearrangement joins TRBV28 to TRBJ2-1; D is unresolved. Germline V gene sequence: CDR1 MDHEN, CDR2 SYDVKM. Trimming left V 2 bases short and J 5 bases short, with 16 bases between. This CDR3 spans 16 amino acids. CDR3 sequence reads: CASSLRLSSLDNEQFF. CDR3 DNA sequence: TGTGCCAGCAGTTTAAGGTTATCATCTCTGGACAATGAGCAGTTCTTC. The full variable domain, in which reference TRBV28 and TRBJ2-1 provide the parts outside the CDR3, is DVKVTQSSRYLVKRTGEKVFLECVQDMDHENMFWYRQDPGLGLRLIYFSYDVKMKEKGDIPEGYSVSREKKERFSLILESASTNQTSMYLCASSLRLSSLDNEQFFGPGTRLTVL.

The rearrangement links TRBV7-3 to TRBJ1-2; TRBD1 agrees at 7 bases. CDR1 is SGHTA, CDR2 FQGTGA, per germline. The CDR3 loop spans 13 amino acids. Germline trimming cut 5 bases from V and 7 bases from J; bases unmatched to any gene: 7. The CDR3 region is CASSQDRSSGYTF. DNA for the CDR3: TGTGCCAGCAGCCAGGACAGGTCTAGTGGCTACACCTTC.